This T cell receptor beta chain was sequenced during a study of T cells in Graves' hyperthyroidism and ophthalmopathy. At the level of the study: The authors collected peripheral blood at initial diagnosis, before any treatment. General observations from the study: Blood held most thyroid clonotypes expanded above 0.001 frequency.

Patients aged 18 to 65 with hyperthyroidism were newly diagnosed, with duration under 2 months. For the diagnoses, clinical symptoms, serum thyroxine and TRAb, thyroid ultrasound and orbital computed tomography were used. In its sample, this clonotype was seen many times. Its cognate antigen is unknown. The CDR3 extends over 15 amino acids. CDR1 is MNHNS and CDR2 is SASEGT in the germline V gene. Trimming cost V 1 base and J 6 bases, with 15 bases left between them. Amplified TCR beta CDR3 regions came from RNA transcripts. First-round RT-PCR targeting the TCR CDR3 was performed with the HTBI primer set. TCRdb independently ran MiXCR on the multiplex PCR reads; one entry per CDR3 protein. This table holds under 400,000 distinct CDR3 sequences, approximately 17% found once.

This chain connects TRBV6-1 to TRBJ1-1, with a tentative D call TRBD1 (6 bases). This clonotype was obtained from a man aged 30 to 45 with Graves' hyperthyroidism. Specimen: blood. In DNA form, the CDR3 reads TGTGCCAGCAGTGAAGGGGGATGGGGGCTCTCTGAAGCTTTCTTT. This sequence encodes CASSEGGWGLSEAFF.